Listed below are T cell receptor beta chains from one sample, sequenced in a study of early T cells in non-severe SARS-CoV-2 infection. One entry per CDR3 protein results from TCRdb running MiXCR on the 5' RACE reads. The table shows tens of thousands of distinct CDR3 sequences, with 14% to 15% occurring only once. The sequenced sample consisted of whole blood. These receptors were taken from an adult who was a healthcare worker with PCR-confirmed SARS-CoV-2 infection or an uninfected control (not recorded which). The conserved cysteine and the conserved F or W are not part of the CDR3 here. Not every row has a clone size; where given, it reads once, few, many or a size class.

size	V	J	CDR3
few	TRBV18	TRBJ1-1	ASSPPGGHEAF
-	TRBV29-1	TRBJ1-2	SVERTYGYT
few	TRBV19	TRBJ2-3	ASSIAQHPDTQY
many	TRBV29-1	TRBJ1-1	SVRQLRTEAF
-	TRBV7-2	TRBJ2-1	ASSLALASSNEQF
few	TRBV12-3/TRBV12-4	TRBJ1-2	ASSPNRDHGYT
few	TRBV2	TRBJ2-1	ASKDSAKYNEQF
many	TRBV7-8	TRBJ2-1	ASSPPGQYNEQF
-	TRBV24-1	TRBJ2-1	ATSDSRDEQF
few	TRBV29-1	TRBJ2-3	SVSGTSDTDTQY
-	TRBV3-1	TRBJ2-2	ASSQRDRGLTGELF
few	TRBV6-5	TRBJ2-1	ASSYDRGLYNEQF
-	TRBV3-1	TRBJ1-2	ASSHGTGLYGYT
many	TRBV20-1	TRBJ2-3	SARWLADTDTQY
few	TRBV6-1	TRBJ2-4	ASSASPTGTNIQY
few	TRBV18	TRBJ1-1	ASSPPQQAEAF
many	TRBV19	TRBJ1-2	ASSIRKTPTGYGYT
few	TRBV3-1	TRBJ1-2	ASSQEFAGGIHGYT
-	TRBV9	TRBJ1-6	ASSVTGDSPLH
-	TRBV7-8	TRBJ1-6	ASNGGNSYNSPLH
many	TRBV30	TRBJ1-2	AWSEGYGYT
few	TRBV14	TRBJ2-2	ASSSRTEKMF
-	TRBV20-1	TRBJ1-5	SATTRRGHQPQH
once	TRBV2	TRBJ1-2	ASSWTGGIDGYT
many	TRBV5-1	TRBJ1-6	ASSSTDQGFGNSPLH
many	TRBV5-1	TRBJ2-2	ASSLLAGEWTPGSCF
many	TRBV7-4	TRBJ2-2	ASSLKEGF
-	TRBV4-1	TRBJ2-1	ASSQAGLNSYNEQF
few	TRBV6-2/TRBV6-3	TRBJ1-5	ASSYGQGELQPQH
few	TRBV12-3/TRBV12-4	TRBJ2-5	ASSSAGETQY
many	TRBV3-1	TRBJ1-2	ASSQGREPYGYT
-	TRBV12-3/TRBV12-4	TRBJ1-6	ASSLSAGDSPLH
few	TRBV12-5	TRBJ1-3	ASGLVVSEANTIY
few	TRBV2	TRBJ2-2	ASSVGGSGELF
-	TRBV10-2	TRBJ1-1	ASRGSRGITEAF
-	TRBV10-2	TRBJ2-2	ASLERGNTGELF
many	TRBV6-6	TRBJ1-1	ASSSGKGQLNTEAF
-	TRBV24-1	TRBJ1-2	ATSALGLEGYT
few	TRBV6-1	TRBJ1-5	ASSARTGTGNQPQH
few	TRBV29-1	TRBJ2-1	SGADNEQF
few	TRBV7-8	TRBJ2-3	ASSSRGGPTDTQY
many	TRBV29-1	TRBJ1-3	SVVPGDLSGSGNTIY
-	TRBV5-1	TRBJ1-6	ASSLGQAGNSPLH
many	TRBV6-5	TRBJ2-2	ASSSDRGLGGELF
-	TRBV19	TRBJ2-5	ASSPEVHPQETQY
-	TRBV7-2	TRBJ1-5	ASSLEAVSNQPQH
few	TRBV6-2/TRBV6-3	TRBJ2-3	ATGRSSTDTQY
few	TRBV27	TRBJ2-2	ASSLGQTGELF